The rows below give T cell receptor beta chains drawn from one sample of a study of cytomegalovirus exposure and HLA in healthy donors. Measured with immunoSEQ multiplex PCR; TCRdb has only the in-frame clones, and not every one. Among about 49,000 clones, around 94% were seen once, and the ten largest hold approximately 1.5%. The sequencing input was PBMCs. All receptors come from a man aged 18 to 35 in good health and CMV-seronegative. Both conserved end residues are part of each CDR3. D genes are given only for firm matches. The size of a clone is reported for some rows only, either as once, few or many, or as a class for expanded clones.

>TRBJ2-7|-|TRBV7-3|TRBD1
TGTGCCAGCAGCTTAGGAGGGACAGGGGGCTACGAGCAGTACTTC
CASSLGGTGGYEQYF
>TRBJ2-3|once|TRBV5-4|TRBD2
TGTGCCAGCAGCTTGGCATCTAGCGGGACAGATACGCAGTATTTT
CASSLASSGTDTQYF
>TRBJ1-2|-|TRBV9|-
TGTGCCAGCAGCGCCCGCTCGACTGAACAGGTCTATGGCTACACCTTC
CASSARSTEQVYGYTF
>TRBJ2-4|-|TRBV19|TRBD2
TGTGCCAGTAGTGACGGGAGGGCCGGGAACATTCAGTACTTC
CASSDGRAGNIQYF
>TRBJ2-1|-|TRBV20-1|-
TGCAGTGCTACCCAAAATGAGCAGTTCTTC
CSATQNEQFF
>TRBJ2-7|-|TRBV7-9|-
TGTGCCAGCAGCTTAGTCCAGAACCACGAGCAGTACTTC
CASSLVQNHEQYF
>TRBJ2-2|-|TRBV19|TRBD2
TGTGCCAGTAGCAGACTAGCGGCAGCGAACACCGGGGAGCTGTTTTTT
CASSRLAAANTGELFF
>TRBJ2-7|-|TRBV5-6|TRBD2
TGTGCCAGCAGCAAAACGGGGGGAGTGGCGATTGAGCAGTACTTC
CASSKTGGVAIEQYF
>TRBJ2-3|-|TRBV6-4|TRBD1
TGTGCCAGCAGTGATGGGACAGGGGGCCCCACAGATACGCAGTATTTT
CASSDGTGGPTDTQYF
>TRBJ2-1|once|TRBV5-6|TRBD1
TGTGCCAGCAGCCCCGGGACAGGAAGCTCCTACAATGAGCAGTTCTTC
CASSPGTGSSYNEQFF
>TRBJ2-3|-|TRBV5-6|-
TGTGCCAGCAGCTTGGCCTTGAATCCTTTCAACACCCTCACAGATACGCAGTATTTT
CASSLALNPFNTLTDTQYF
>TRBJ1-2|once|TRBV9|TRBD1
TGTGCCAGCAGCGTAGCTACGGGACAGACCTATGGCTACACCTTC
CASSVATGQTYGYTF
>TRBJ1-2|once|TRBV4-1|TRBD1
TGCGCCAGCAGCCTCCGGGACAGGGGGTATAACGACTATGGCTACACCTTC
CASSLRDRGYNDYGYTF
>TRBJ2-5|-|TRBV15|-
TGTGCCACCAGCAGGGGTCGGGTGGCTTTTTGGCAAGAGACCCAGTACTTC
CATSRGRVAFWQETQYF
>TRBJ2-1|-|TRBV11-2|-
TGTGCCAGCAGCTTAACGGTTGAGCAGTTCTTC
CASSLTVEQFF
>TRBJ1-2|-|TRBV4-2|TRBD1
TGTGCCAGCAGCCAAGTTGCAGGGGGCGAGTATGGCTACACCTTC
CASSQVAGGEYGYTF
>TRBJ1-1|-|TRBV5-4|TRBD1
TGTGCCAGCAGCTTGGAGGGGGCCACTGAAGCTTTCTTT
CASSLEGATEAFF
>TRBJ2-2|-|TRBV5-1|TRBD2
TGCGCCAGCAGCTCGGGACTAGCGGGGAACACCGGGGAGCTGTTTTTT
CASSSGLAGNTGELFF
>TRBJ2-3|-|TRBV5-1|TRBD1
TGCGCCAGCAGCTTGAGGGACAGGGGGACAGATACGCAGTATTTT
CASSLRDRGTDTQYF
>TRBJ2-2|-|TRBV7-2|-
TGTGCCAGCAGCCCACGACAGGTCTTGAGCACCGGGGAGCTGTTTTTT
CASSPRQVLSTGELFF
>TRBJ2-2|-|TRBV11-2|-
TGTGCCAGCAGCCCAGCCAGGGCCACCGGGGAGCTGTTTTTT
CASSPARATGELFF
>TRBJ2-1|-|TRBV10-3|TRBD2
TGTGCCACAGTAGGACTAGCGGGGTACAATGAGCAGTTCTTC
CATVGLAGYNEQFF
>TRBJ2-6|-|TRBV19|-
TGTGCCAGTAGTCCGTGGAGTTCTGGGGCCAACGTCCTGACTTTC
CASSPWSSGANVLTF
>TRBJ2-2|-|TRBV9|-
TGTGCCAGCAGCGTAGGGGCGGCGGGGACCGGGGAGCTGTTTTTT
CASSVGAAGTGELFF
>TRBJ1-2|-|TRBV6-4|TRBD1
TGTGCCAGCAGTGACTCCGAGACCGGACAGGGGCAATCGACTGGCTACACCTTC
CASSDSETGQGQSTGYTF
>TRBJ2-7|-|TRBV28|-
TGTGCCAGCAGTTCTGGCGGGATTAGCTCCTACGAGCAGTACTTC
CASSSGGISSYEQYF
>TRBJ2-4|-|TRBV14|-
TGTGCCAGCAGCCGCTCACTCGGGTCGACTAAAAACATTCAGTACTTC
CASSRSLGSTKNIQYF
>TRBJ2-5|-|TRBV7-7|TRBD1
TGTGCCAGCAGCTTCTCCCCGACAGGGGGGACGGGGGAGACCCAGTACTTC
CASSFSPTGGTGETQYF
>TRBJ2-5|-|TRBV10-3|-
TGTGCCATCAGTGAGTCGGGGCCTGGGGTCGAAGAGACCCAGTACTTC
CAISESGPGVEETQYF
>TRBJ1-1|-|TRBV5-1|-
TGCGCCAGCAGCAGTAACAGAGCCAACACTGAAGCTTTCTTT
CASSSNRANTEAFF
>TRBJ2-5|-|TRBV30|TRBD1
TGTGCCTGGGATGGGGCAGGGGGGACCCAGTACTTC
CAWDGAGGTQYF
>TRBJ2-3|-|TRBV25-1|-
TGTGCCAGCGGTAATCGGGGTACGCAGTATTTT
CASGNRGTQYF
>TRBJ2-1|-|TRBV4-1|-
TGCGCCAGCAGTGCGTACAATGAGCAGTTCTTC
CASSAYNEQFF
>TRBJ2-5|-|TRBV5-6|TRBD2
TGTGCCAGCAGCTGGGGACTAGCGGGAGGGGTAGAGACCCAGTACTTC
CASSWGLAGGVETQYF
>TRBJ1-2|-|TRBV11-2|TRBD1
TGTGCCAGCAGCTTAATCGCCGCGGTGCAGGGGGTTAACTATGGCTACACCTTC
CASSLIAAVQGVNYGYTF
>TRBJ2-7|-|TRBV4-1|-
TGCGCCAGCAGCCTGCGACAGGGAGGCTACGAGCAGTACTTC
CASSLRQGGYEQYF
>TRBJ1-2|-|TRBV10-3|TRBD1
TGTGCCATTCTAGCGATTGACAGGGCTGGTAACTATGGCTACACCTTC
CAILAIDRAGNYGYTF
>TRBJ2-2|once|TRBV18|TRBD2
TGTGCCAGCTCACCTACTAGCGGAAACACCGGGGAGCTGTTTTTT
CASSPTSGNTGELFF
>TRBJ2-5|-|TRBV18|-
TGTGCCAGCTCACCGCGCGGGACCACTCAAGAGACCCAGTACTTC
CASSPRGTTQETQYF
>TRBJ2-7|-|TRBV2|TRBD1
TGTGCCAGCAGTGGGACAGGCTCCTACGAGCAGTACTTC
CASSGTGSYEQYF
>TRBJ2-2|-|TRBV2|TRBD2
TGTGCCAGCAGTGCGGGCCTAGCGGGGACCGGGGAGCTGTTTTTT
CASSAGLAGTGELFF
>TRBJ2-3|-|TRBV9|-
TGTGCCAGCAGCGCAACTATTCCCACAGATACGCAGTATTTT
CASSATIPTDTQYF
>TRBJ1-1|-|TRBV5-1|-
TGCGCCAGCAGCTTGGGGCCCGAGGGCACTGAAGCTTTCTTT
CASSLGPEGTEAFF
>TRBJ2-1|-|TRBV7-2|-
TGTGCCAGCAGCTTATTGATAACCAGGGCCACCGGTGAGCAGTTCTTC
CASSLLITRATGEQFF
>TRBJ2-4|-|TRBV6-5|TRBD1
TGTGCCAGCAGTTACTCCAGGGGGCTGGAAAACATTCAGTACTTC
CASSYSRGLENIQYF
>TRBJ2-1|-|TRBV11-3|TRBD2
TGTGCCAGCAGCTTTGTAGCGGGTAGGTACAATGAGCAGTTCTTC
CASSFVAGRYNEQFF
>TRBJ2-7|few|TRBV18|-
TGTGCCAGCTCACCACTGCCCGGGAGCGAGCAGTACTTC
CASSPLPGSEQYF
>TRBJ2-7|-|TRBV7-9|-
TGTGCCAGCAGCAAGGGGGACGAGCAGTACTTC
CASSKGDEQYF
>TRBJ2-2|-|TRBV28|TRBD1
TGTGCCATCACAGGGGCGAACACCGGGGAGCTGTTTTTT
CAITGANTGELFF
>TRBJ1-2|-|TRBV28|-
TGTGCCAGCAGTTTGCTACAGGTTAACTATGGCTACACCTTC
CASSLLQVNYGYTF
>TRBJ2-7|-|TRBV5-3|TRBD2
TGTGCCAGCAGCCAGGTCCGGGAGGGCCCCTACGAGCAGTACTTC
CASSQVREGPYEQYF
>TRBJ2-1|-|TRBV4-2|TRBD2
TGTGCCAGCAGCCAAGATTGGGGCCGCGGACTAGCGGGAGTCTCCTACAATGAGCAGTTCTTC
CASSQDWGRGLAGVSYNEQFF
>TRBJ1-4|-|TRBV4-1|-
TGCGCCAGCAGCGAGGGACAAGGAAGTGGTAATGAAAAACTGTTTTTT
CASSEGQGSGNEKLFF
>TRBJ1-1|-|TRBV27|-
TGTGCCAGCAGCTACGAACTATCCGGGGTGACTGAAGCTTTCTTT
CASSYELSGVTEAFF
>TRBJ2-5|once|TRBV7-9|TRBD1
TGTGCCAGCAGCTTAGGGGACAGGGGGCAAGAGACCCAGTACTTC
CASSLGDRGQETQYF
>TRBJ1-1|-|TRBV28|-
TGTGCCAGCAGTTTGTCGGGGTTGATAGCTGAAGCTTTCTTT
CASSLSGLIAEAFF
>TRBJ2-6|-|TRBV10-3|-
TGTGCCGCCACAGGGCAGCCTGGGGCCAACGTCCTGACTTTC
CAATGQPGANVLTF
>TRBJ2-7|-|TRBV2|TRBD2
TGTGCCAGCAGTCTAGCGGGAGGGGGCGAGCAGTACTTC
CASSLAGGGEQYF